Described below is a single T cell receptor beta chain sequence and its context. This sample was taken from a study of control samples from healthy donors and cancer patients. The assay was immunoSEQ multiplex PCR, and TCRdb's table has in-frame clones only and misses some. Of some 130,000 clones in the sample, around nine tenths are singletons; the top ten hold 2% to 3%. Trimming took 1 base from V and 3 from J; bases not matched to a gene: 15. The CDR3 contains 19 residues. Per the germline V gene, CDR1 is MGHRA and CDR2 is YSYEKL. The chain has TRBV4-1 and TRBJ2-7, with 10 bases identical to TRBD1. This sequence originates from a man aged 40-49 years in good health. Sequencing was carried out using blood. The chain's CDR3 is CASSQVSSRLGQGLYEQYF. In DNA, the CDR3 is TGCGCCAGCAGCCAAGTTTCATCCAGGCTGGGACAGGGGCTCTACGAGCAGTACTTC.